The 11 T cell receptor beta chains presented below share a single source sample, sequenced in a study of cytomegalovirus exposure and HLA in healthy donors. Measured with immunoSEQ multiplex PCR; TCRdb has only the in-frame clones, and not every one. This table has 200,000 to 300,000 clones, approximately 87% appearing once. Source material: PBMCs. The receptors here all came from a man aged 18 to 29 in good health and CMV-seronegative.

The rearrangement uses TRBV7-9 and TRBJ1-5, with D hard to call. Looked up from germline, CDR1 is SEHNR and CDR2 is FQNEAQ (reference sequence). V lost 1 base and J 5 bases, leaving 9 bases between the germline ends. This CDR3 has 14 amino acids. Here the CDR3 DNA reads TGTGCCAGCAGCTTAGGGGCCGCGTATCAGCCCCAGCATTTT. Translated: CASSLGAAYQPQHF.

This chain joins TRBV29-1 and TRBJ2-1; 16 bases are a match to TRBD2. This CDR3 contains 13 residues. Germline V gene sequence: CDR1 SQVTM, CDR2 ANQGSEA. V lost 6 bases, J lost 11 bases, and 4 bases stayed unmatched. The DNA of the CDR3 is TGCAGCGTGGGACTAGCGGGAGGGTGGCAGCAGTTCTTC. Its protein is CSVGLAGGWQQFF.

This chain joins TRBV2 and TRBJ1-5; TRBD1 might be the D (6 bases). The V end lost 7 bases, the J end lost 6 bases, and 16 bases lay between the germline ends. The CDR3 covers 14 residues. Germline CDR1 is SNHLY and CDR2 is FYNNEI. The CDR3 reads CASTPRTQGQPQHF. CDR3 sequence (DNA): TGTGCCAGCACACCCAGGACACAGGGTCAGCCCCAGCATTTT.

The chain recombines TRBV27 with TRBJ2-4; D may be TRBD1 (5 bases). With 3 bases removed from V and 2 bases from J, the gap between germline ends came to 14 bases. The CDR3 sequence is 16 residues long. CDR1 and CDR2 (germline): MNHEY, SMNVEV (reference sequence). This CDR3 reads CASSFAGRVTKNIQYF. The CDR3 coding sequence is TGTGCCAGCAGTTTTGCAGGGCGAGTGACCAAAAACATTCAGTACTTC.

The chain recombines TRBV2 with TRBJ1-5; D perhaps matches TRBD1 (6 bases). This CDR3 has 17 residues. Germline V gives CDR1 SNHLY, CDR2 FYNNEI. V gave up 0 bases and J gave up 1 base, with 13 bases separating them. CDR3 DNA: TGTGCCAGCAGTGAAGCGCTTCGGGGGGCGAGCAATCAGCCCCAGCATTTT. It yields the protein CASSEALRGASNQPQHF.

The chain links TRBV28 to TRBJ1-3; D possibly corresponds to TRBD1 (6 bases). V was clipped by 7 bases and J by 4 bases, with 17 bases between them. CDR3 size: 15 residues. Germline V gene sequence: CDR1 MDHEN, CDR2 SYDVKM. The CDR3 DNA reads TGTGCCAGCACTACAGGGTATAGTCCCGGAAACACCATATATTTT. As protein: CASTTGYSPGNTIYF.

The gene calls are TRBV5-4 and TRBJ2-3; TRBD2 aligns across 8 bases. Trimming at V came to 2 bases and at J to 2 bases, leaving 7 bases not matched to a gene. The CDR3 has 16 residues. The germline CDR1 and CDR2 sequences are SGHNT and YYREEE (reference sequence). As DNA, the CDR3 is TGTGCCAGCAGCTTAGGCTGGACTAGCCCCACAGATACGCAGTATTTT. This sequence encodes CASSLGWTSPTDTQYF.

The CDR3 region is CASSGGGGANYGYTF. Written as DNA, the CDR3 is TGTGCCAGCAGCGGGGGGGGCGGTGCTAACTATGGCTACACCTTC. The gene calls are TRBV7-6 and TRBJ1-2; D is possibly TRBD1 (6 bases). Germline loops: CDR1 SGHVS, CDR2 FNYEAQ. V lost 5 bases and J lost 0, with 13 bases in between. The CDR3 extends over 15 amino acids.

V and J are TRBV21-1 and TRBJ2-7; the table's D call of TRBD2 was not tested on the DNA. TRBV21-1 is given as a pseudogene. The CDR3 consists of 18 residues. The CDR3 region is CASSKGLGLAEPSYEQYF. CDR3 DNA sequence: TGTGCCAGCAGCAAAGGCCTCGGGCTAGCCGAGCCCTCCTACGAGCAGTACTTC.

This chain joins TRBV27 and TRBJ2-6; perhaps TRBD2 as D (5 bases). CDR1 and CDR2 from the germline V gene are MNHEY and SMNVEV (reference sequence). V lost 0 bases and J lost 3, with 15 bases in between. The CDR3 consists of 18 residues. The chain's CDR3 is CASSLSGSSLVGANVLTF. The CDR3 DNA is TGTGCCAGCAGTTTATCGGGGAGTAGCCTAGTTGGGGCCAACGTCCTGACTTTC. Supplemented by reference TRBV27 and TRBJ2-6, the full variable domain reads EAQVTQNPRYLITVTGKKLTVTCSQNMNHEYMSWYRQDPGLGLRQIYYSMNVEVTDKGDVPEGYKVSRKEKRNFPLILESPSPNQTSLYFCASSLSGSSLVGANVLTFGAGSRLTVL.

This rearrangement joins TRBV9 to TRBJ1-6; 8 nucleotides match TRBD1. Trimming took 3 bases from V and 7 from J; bases not matched to a gene: 3. CDR3 size: 14 residues. Germline V gene lookup returns CDR1 SGDLS and CDR2 YYNGEE. The CDR3 region has the DNA TGTGCCAGCAGCGCCCGACAGGGGAATTCACCCCTCCACTTT. This translates into CASSARQGNSPLHF.